This T cell receptor (beta chain) was identified in a study of blood T cell repertoires in COVID-19. On the study more broadly: Sites across the United States, Italy and Spain contributed samples from acute and convalescent COVID-19. The cDNA or gDNA used as material had been derived from T cells, B-cell-depleted T cells, or PBMCs.

This CDR3 is built from 14 residues. With V trimmed by 5 bases and J by 4 bases, 6 bases remained unmatched. The germline V gene has CDR1 LGHDT and CDR2 YNNKEL (reference sequence). As processed by the authors: Counts of nucleated cells, estimated from reference gene primer amplification, were obtained. Measured with immunoSEQ multiplex PCR; TCRdb has only the in-frame clones, and not every one. That table gives V, J and clone size, and the DNA gave D and trimming. The profile shows more than 70,000 clones, 70% to 90% of them singletons. The sequence was collected from a man older than 75 with active or convalescent COVID-19. This sequence joins TRBV3-1 (or the pseudogene TRBV3-2) and TRBJ1-1, with TRBD1 matching 8 bases. Sequencing was done on a sample of peripheral blood. CDR3 protein: CASSIRGLGTEAFF. CDR3 DNA: TGTGCCAGCAGCATCAGGGGGCTGGGCACTGAAGCTTTCTTT.